The 15 T cell receptor beta chains given below trace back to one sample, sequenced in a study of blood T cell repertoires in COVID-19. Method: immunoSEQ multiplex PCR; TCRdb's copy keeps in-frame clones and lacks some. Found here are approximately 170,000 clones, roughly 90% of them singletons; the top ten hold approximately 11%. Input material: peripheral blood. Receptor source: an older woman with COVID-19, enrolled during active disease.

The chain couples TRBV5-1 to TRBJ1-2, with 9 positions matching TRBD1. Germline V gene lookup returns CDR1 SGHRS and CDR2 YFSETQ. With 6 bases clipped from V and 4 bases from J, the junction kept 7 bases outside the gene matches. The CDR3 contains 14 residues. CDR3 DNA: TGCGCCAGCATACCGGGACAGGGCGGCTATGGCTACACCTTC. Encoded protein: CASIPGQGGYGYTF.

Relative to its sample, this clone is medium-sized. CDR3 residues: CASSSSYEQYF. DNA of the CDR3: TGTGCCAGCAGCTCATCCTACGAGCAGTACTTC. J is TRBJ2-7 and V is TRBV13, with unresolved D. V lost 4 bases and J 1 base, leaving 2 bases between the germline ends. CDR1 is PRHDT and CDR2 is FYEKMQ in the germline V gene (reference sequence). The CDR3 totals 11 residues.

This chain links TRBV19 with TRBJ2-1; tentative D call: TRBD1 (5 bases). V gave up 5 bases and J gave up 8 bases, with 13 bases separating them. Per germline, CDR1 LNHDA and CDR2 SQIVND (reference sequence). CDR3 size: 13 residues. DNA for the CDR3: TGTGCCAGTAGTTCCCGAGAACAGGATGAGCAGTTCTTC. This codes for CASSSREQDEQFF.

J is TRBJ2-1 and V is TRBV27; 11 bases line up with TRBD2. V was pared by 2 bases and J by 7 bases, with 13 bases of the junction left unmatched. Germline loops: CDR1 MNHEY, CDR2 SMNVEV (reference sequence). This CDR3 spans 18 amino acids. CDR3 DNA sequence: TGTGCCAGCAGTTTAACGACCGGGACTAGCGGCCTCCTGAATGAGCAGTTCTTC. The encoded protein is CASSLTTGTSGLLNEQFF.

The rearrangement links TRBV7-9 to TRBJ2-7; maybe TRBD1 (6 bases). The CDR3 is made up of 15 amino acids. V gave up 2 bases and J gave up 2 bases, with 13 bases separating them. CDR1 SEHNR and CDR2 FQNEAQ come from the germline V gene (reference sequence). Here the CDR3 DNA reads TGTGCCAGCAGCTTACAGGGGTCGTCTACCTACGAGCAGTACTTC. Its protein is CASSLQGSSTYEQYF.

This clone has just a few counts. The CDR3 spells CASSDARGVAGELFF. DNA of the CDR3: TGTGCCAGCAGCGACGCTCGGGGGGTTGCCGGGGAGCTGTTTTTT. V and J are TRBV9 and TRBJ2-2, with 7 bases lining up with TRBD2. V shed 3 bases and J 6 bases; nucleotides not matched to a gene: 8. Germline CDR1 and CDR2: SGDLS and YYNGEE. The CDR3 consists of 15 residues.

The chain carries TRBV6-5 and TRBJ2-2, with 13 positions matching TRBD2. Germline V gene lookup returns CDR1 MNHEY and CDR2 SVGAGI. This CDR3 region has 16 residues. The trim removed 4 bases at V and 2 bases at J, leaving 1 base unmatched. Here the CDR3 reads CASSWGLAGNTGELFF. CDR3 nucleotides: TGTGCCAGCAGTTGGGGACTAGCGGGAAACACCGGGGAGCTGTTTTTT.

This clone has just a few counts. The rearrangement uses TRBV28 and TRBJ1-3; D gene unclear. The CDR3 extends over 14 amino acids. CDR1 and CDR2 from the germline V gene are MDHEN and SYDVKM. Trimming removed 2 bases from V and 7 bases from J, with 12 bases in between. The CDR3 region has the DNA TGTGCCAGCAGTTTACCGTGGCAACAGAACACCATATATTTT. Translation: CASSLPWQQNTIYF.

V gene TRBV11-3 combines with J gene TRBJ1-2, with a possible D match to TRBD1 (5 bases). This CDR3 spans 18 amino acids. Germline lookup yields CDR1 SGHNT and CDR2 YENEEA. V gave up 0 bases and J gave up 2 bases, with 19 bases separating them. CDR3 protein: CASSLDLGLGQENYGYTF. DNA for the CDR3: TGTGCCAGCAGCTTAGATCTCGGGTTGGGGCAGGAGAACTATGGCTACACCTTC.

This rearrangement joins TRBV19 to TRBJ2-7; tentative D call: TRBD2 (6 bases). Germline V lookup: CDR1 LNHDA, CDR2 SQIVND (reference sequence). Trimming took 1 base from V and 1 from J, leaving 11 bases between them. The CDR3 is 15 amino acids. CDR3 amino acids: CASSIGGGPSYEQYF. CDR3 nucleotides: TGTGCCAGTAGTATAGGTGGAGGGCCTTCCTACGAGCAGTACTTC.

V usage is TRBV6-2 or TRBV6-3 and J usage is TRBJ2-2; D gene ambiguous. This CDR3 region has 14 residues. Trimming shortened V by 6 bases and J by 0 bases, and 8 bases separated the two germline ends. Germline V gene lookup returns CDR1 MNHEY and CDR2 SVGEGT. The CDR3 spells CASSILPNTGELFF. The CDR3 DNA sequence: TGTGCCAGCAGCATACTCCCGAACACCGGGGAGCTGTTTTTT.

The CDR3: CASIRETLNSPLHF. The CDR3 bases are TGTGCCAGCATCCGCGAAACTCTTAATTCACCCCTCCACTTT. The chain couples TRBV6-4 to TRBJ1-6; D gene uncertain. The CDR3 totals 14 residues. Trimming removed 7 bases at V and 6 bases at J, with 13 bases between. Per germline, CDR1 MRHNA and CDR2 SNTAGT.

The rearrangement joins TRBV6-5 to TRBJ1-6, with 8 bases identical to TRBD1. V was pared by 2 bases and J by 4 bases, with 4 bases of the junction left unmatched. This CDR3 spans 16 amino acids. From germline, CDR1 is MNHEY and CDR2 SVGAGI. CDR3 loop: CASSYLRQGYNSPLHF. The CDR3 bases are TGTGCCAGCAGTTACCTTCGACAGGGGTATAATTCACCCCTCCACTTT.

CDR3 sequence reads: CASSLVRETQYF. The CDR3 nucleotides read TGTGCCAGCAGCTTGGTCAGGGAGACCCAGTACTTC. The chain combines TRBV11-1 with TRBJ2-5; D gene ambiguous. This CDR3 region has 12 residues. The germline V gene encodes CDR1 SGHAT and CDR2 FQDESV (reference sequence). Trimming left V 3 bases short and J 5 bases short, with 7 bases between.

V and J are TRBV7-2 and TRBJ1-5; D is uncertain. V gave up 0 bases and J gave up 3 bases, with 9 bases separating them. The CDR3 covers 15 residues. The germline V gene has CDR1 SGHTA and CDR2 FQGNSA. The CDR3 reads CASSLAGTTNQPQHF. The CDR3 DNA sequence: TGTGCCAGCAGCTTAGCGGGTACTACCAATCAGCCCCAGCATTTT.